Below are 17 T cell receptor beta chains sequenced from a single sample in a study of radiation and T cells in renal cell carcinoma. Measured with immunoSEQ multiplex PCR; TCRdb has only the in-frame clones, and not every one. This repertoire shows tens of thousands of clones, around 85% found once; its top ten account for 30% to 35%. Time point given: blood 4 weeks post-SBRT, at nephrectomy. Treatment meaning: 15 Gy SBRT to primary tumor, nephrectomy 4 weeks later. Sequenced material: blood, taken from a patient whose treatment included radiotherapy and nephrectomy. The receptors were gathered from a man in his sixties with renal cell carcinoma.

This chain joins TRBV25-1 and TRBJ2-5, with TRBD1 as a possible D gene (6 bases). The CDR3 sequence is 16 residues long. V was trimmed by 5 bases and J by 1 base, leaving 17 bases between them. Germline V gene data show CDR1 as MGHDK and CDR2 as SYGVNS. The CDR3 sequence is CASSTFTGRLQETQYF. The CDR3 nucleotides are TGTGCCAGCAGTACCTTTACAGGGCGTCTCCAAGAGACCCAGTACTTC.

This clone was observed a few times. This chain uses TRBV18 with TRBJ2-6; D unresolved. Trimming cost V 4 bases and J 1 base, with 2 bases left between them. CDR1 and CDR2 from the germline V gene are KGHSH and LQKENI. CDR3 length: 13 residues. CDR3 DNA: TGTGCCAGCTCACATTCTGGGGCCAACGTCCTGACTTTC. Translation: CASSHSGANVLTF.

J is TRBJ2-2 and V is TRBV6-5, with D perhaps TRBD1 or TRBD2 (5 bases each). CDR3 size: 13 residues. Deletions cut 8 bases from V and 7 bases from J, with 14 bases between. CDR1 is MNHEY and CDR2 is SVGAGI in the germline V gene. CDR3 region: CASGSGPGGELFF. The CDR3 DNA sequence: TGTGCCAGCGGCTCGGGGCCGGGCGGGGAGCTGTTTTTT.

This clone was seen only once. The chain has TRBV7-8 and TRBJ2-1, with 9 bases matching TRBD2. The trim removed 1 base at V and 7 bases at J, leaving 8 bases unmatched. CDR1 SGHVS and CDR2 FQNEAQ come from the germline V gene. CDR3 size: 16 residues. The CDR3 loop is CASSLVAGGPSNEQFF. The DNA for the CDR3 is TGTGCCAGCAGCTTAGTGGCGGGAGGGCCCTCAAATGAGCAGTTCTTC.

The V call is TRBV19, the J call TRBJ2-1; 11 positions match TRBD2. The CDR3 consists of 17 residues. V lost 5 bases and J lost 3; bases outside the gene matches: 9. Germline CDR1 LNHDA, CDR2 SQIVND (reference sequence). This chain's CDR3 is CASSSTRTSGLYNEQFF. The CDR3 region has the DNA TGTGCCAGTAGTTCAACACGGACTAGCGGGCTCTACAATGAGCAGTTCTTC. The full variable domain, rest sourced from reference TRBV19 and TRBJ2-1, is DGGITQSPKYLFRKEGQNVTLSCEQNLNHDAMYWYRQDPGQGLRLIYYSQIVNDFQKGDIAEGYSVSREKKESFPLTVTSAQKNPTAFYLCASSSTRTSGLYNEQFFGPGTRLTVL.

The chain recombines TRBV9 with TRBJ1-1; D is uncertain. Germline V lookup: CDR1 SGDLS, CDR2 YYNGEE. V was clipped by 0 bases and J by 0 bases, with 12 bases between them. The CDR3 sequence is 16 residues long. The CDR3 sequence is CASSVGPGPMNTEAFF. CDR3 DNA sequence: TGTGCCAGCAGCGTAGGTCCAGGCCCCATGAACACTGAAGCTTTCTTT.

The chain carries TRBV5-1 and TRBJ2-1; 8 nucleotides line up with TRBD2. Germline assignment: CDR1 SGHRS and CDR2 YFSETQ. V gave up 4 bases and J gave up 3 bases; unmatched junction bases: 9. The CDR3 is 16 amino acids. CDR3 residues: CASSVSGSLVYNEQFF. The CDR3 DNA follows: TGCGCCAGCAGCGTCAGCGGGAGTTTGGTCTACAATGAGCAGTTCTTC.

V is TRBV5-1 and J is TRBJ1-1; 8 nucleotides align to TRBD1. V was clipped by 3 bases and J by 4 bases; unmatched bases: 8. CDR1 and CDR2 from the germline V gene are SGHRS and YFSETQ. This CDR3 has 15 amino acids. CDR3 in DNA: TGCGCCAGCAGCTGGGGGACAGGATTTGGCACTGAAGCTTTCTTT. Residues: CASSWGTGFGTEAFF.

This chain uses TRBV16 with TRBJ2-7; D perhaps matches TRBD2 (6 bases). V was clipped by 1 base and J by 0 bases, with 13 bases between them. The germline gives CDR1 KGHSY, CDR2 FQNENV. The CDR3 has 16 amino acids. The CDR3 DNA is TGTGCCAGCAGCCAATATCCTAGCGAGAGCTCCTACGAGCAGTACTTC. This codes for CASSQYPSESSYEQYF.

V usage is TRBV18 and J usage is TRBJ2-7, with 8 bases fitting TRBD2. V dropped 6 bases and J dropped 6; count of bases not matched to a gene: 13. The CDR3 is 15 amino acids. Germline values: CDR1 KGHSH, CDR2 LQKENI. Here the CDR3 DNA reads TGTGCCAGCTCCGATTCAAGTCGGGGGGGGTCCGAGCAGTACTTC. Translating it yields CASSDSSRGGSEQYF.

This chain links TRBV6-4 with TRBJ2-1; TRBD2 matches 8 bases. Germline loops: CDR1 MRHNA, CDR2 SNTAGT. The CDR3 sequence is 16 residues long. V was clipped by 0 bases and J by 8 bases; unmatched bases: 9. The CDR3 bases are TGTGCCAGCAGTGACTCTGGATTAGCGGGACCCCATGAGCAGTTCTTC. This gives the protein CASSDSGLAGPHEQFF.

The chain is built from TRBV15 and TRBJ1-5; D is unclear. Germline CDR1 reads LNHNV; CDR2 reads YYDKDF (reference sequence). The CDR3 consists of 13 residues. The V gene lost 0 bases and the J gene lost 5 bases, with 5 bases spanning the gap. Written as DNA, the CDR3 is TGTGCCACCAGCAGAGATCAGGATCAGCCCCAGCATTTT. This sequence encodes CATSRDQDQPQHF. The whole variable domain, remainder taken from reference TRBV15 and TRBJ1-5, is DAMVIQNPRYQVTQFGKPVTLSCSQTLNHNVMYWYQQKSSQAPKLLFHYYDKDFNNEADTPDNFQSRRPNTSFCFLDIRSPGLGDTAMYLCATSRDQDQPQHFGDGTRLSIL.

V and J are TRBV9 and TRBJ2-7, with D perhaps TRBD2 (7 bases). CDR1 SGDLS and CDR2 YYNGEE come from the germline V gene. V lost 3 bases and J 1 base, leaving 14 bases between the germline ends. The CDR3 consists of 15 residues. The CDR3 region is CASSEGGASSYEQYF. The CDR3 DNA sequence: TGTGCCAGCAGCGAGGGGGGGGCGTCGTCCTACGAGCAGTACTTC.

A few counts support this clone. V and J are TRBV18 and TRBJ2-7; 8 nucleotides align to TRBD2. This CDR3 is 14 amino acids long. Germline loops: CDR1 KGHSH, CDR2 LQKENI. The V gene end was trimmed by 5 bases and the J gene end by 4 bases; junction bases not matched to a gene: 7. The CDR3 sequence: CASSTSREGYEQYF. Here the CDR3 DNA reads TGTGCCAGCTCAACTTCCCGGGAGGGTTACGAGCAGTACTTC.

The chain joins TRBV9 to TRBJ1-2; 7 bases map to TRBD1. This CDR3 comprises 18 residues. The germline CDR1 and CDR2 sequences are SGDLS and YYNGEE. The V and J ends lost 4 bases and 1 base, in that order; junction bases with no gene match: 16. CDR3 sequence: CASSMGPGQTFINYGYTF. As DNA, the CDR3 is TGTGCCAGCAGCATGGGGCCGGGACAGACTTTTATTAACTATGGCTACACCTTC.

The chain links TRBV7-3 to TRBJ2-1; 10 positions match TRBD2. V gave up 1 base and J gave up 8 bases; unmatched junction bases: 5. Germline V lookup: CDR1 SGHTA, CDR2 FQGTGA. CDR3 length equals 15 residues. CDR3: CASSLILAGAHEQFF. Written as DNA, the CDR3 is TGTGCCAGCAGCTTAATCCTAGCGGGAGCTCATGAGCAGTTCTTC.

This clone was seen just once. V and J are TRBV7-2 and TRBJ2-4; tentatively, D is TRBD1 or TRBD2 (5 bases each). The CDR3 loop spans 14 amino acids. V was trimmed by 4 bases and J by 7 bases, leaving 14 bases between them. Germline V gene sequence: CDR1 SGHTA, CDR2 FQGNSA. The CDR3 reads CASSSTGTSNIQYF. The CDR3 DNA is TGTGCCAGCAGCTCGACCGGGACCTCTAACATTCAGTACTTC.